This T cell receptor beta chain was captured by sequencing in a study of T cells expressing NK-cell markers. Looking at the study overall: It was from sorted CD3+CD56+NKG2C+, CD3+CD56+NKG2C- and CD3+CD56-NKG2C+ T cells that TCR beta repertoires came. Most of the eight sequenced donors were HCMV-seropositive; one was seronegative.

A remark on this clonotype: Its antigen is as yet unknown.

General study results and limits: Roughly 6 of the donors carried dominant NKG2C+ clonotypes that took up 1.0-7.0% of their CD8+ T cells. The CD3+CD56-NKG2C+ fraction of a handful of donors was likewise dominated by these clonotypes.

TCRdb reprocessed the 5' RACE reads, with one entry per CDR3 protein and no DNA. This listing includes about 550,000 distinct CDR3 sequences. CDR3 length: 14 residues. The germline CDR1 and CDR2 sequences are MDHEN and SYDVKM. The V gene is TRBV28, the J gene TRBJ2-3; checking the TCRdb D call of TRBD2 is not possible without DNA. This receptor was identified in a man between 18 and 29 years old in good health. Sequenced sample: blood T cells: a sorted CD56 or NKG2C T cell subset, CD4+ or CD8+ T cells, or bulk PBMC T cells (not recorded which). CDR3 sequence reads: CASSPSGGEDTQYF.